Shown below are 23 T cell receptor beta chains from a single sample sequenced in a study of T cell responses to AZD1222 COVID-19 vaccine. The repertoire was sequenced with immunoSEQ multiplex PCR; TCRdb's copy has only in-frame clones and lacks some. This sample carries some 180,000 clones, approximately 92% of them seen once, and the ten largest clones take approximately 1.5%. The sample here was peripheral blood, taken on day 0 of AZD1222 vaccination. The source is an adult in good health.

The genes are TRBV6-5 and TRBJ1-4, with TRBD1 as a possible D gene (6 bases). The V end was cut by 0 bases, the J end by 1 base, with 9 bases between. CDR1 is MNHEY and CDR2 is SVGAGI in the germline V gene. The CDR3 has 16 amino acids. The CDR3 loop is CASSYSYRVTNEKLFF. The DNA for the CDR3 is TGTGCCAGCAGTTACTCATACAGGGTAACTAATGAAAAACTGTTTTTT.

The chain uses TRBV28 and TRBJ1-2, with D hard to call. V gave up 2 bases and J gave up 4 bases, with 8 bases separating them. Germline V CDR1 and CDR2: MDHEN, SYDVKM. CDR3 length: 13 amino acids. CDR3 nucleotide sequence: TGTGCCAGCAGTTTAGGAGATCTCTATGGCTACACCTTC. Amino acids: CASSLGDLYGYTF.

The gene calls are TRBV3-1 (or the pseudogene TRBV3-2) and TRBJ1-1, with a tentative D call TRBD1 (6 bases). The germline V and J ends were trimmed by 8 bases and 0 bases, with 16 bases remaining between them. The CDR3 contains 15 residues. In germline, CDR1 is LGHDT, CDR2 YNNKEL (reference sequence). CDR3 coding DNA: TGTGCCAGCTGTCGGAACGGGGGCTTGAACACTGAAGCTTTCTTT. It codes for CASCRNGGLNTEAFF.

The V gene is TRBV29-1, the J gene TRBJ1-3; perhaps TRBD1 as D (6 bases). V was pared by 4 bases and J by 3 bases, with 16 bases between. Germline CDR1 and CDR2: SQVTM and ANQGSEA. This CDR3 has 15 residues. This chain's CDR3 is CSVGTQGLGGNTIYF. CDR3 sequence (DNA): TGCAGCGTTGGAACTCAGGGGCTGGGTGGAAACACCATATATTTT.

The chain uses TRBV7-8 and TRBJ1-4, with 8 positions matching TRBD1. This CDR3 is built from 15 residues. The germline gives CDR1 SGHVS, CDR2 FQNEAQ. V lost 0 bases to trimming and J lost 6 bases; unmatched junction nucleotides: 3. CDR3: CASSLAETGDEKLFF. CDR3 DNA sequence: TGTGCCAGCAGCTTAGCGGAGACAGGGGATGAAAAACTGTTTTTT.

CDR3 nucleotide sequence: TGTGCCAGCAGCTCTTACAAGGGGACTGAAGCTTTCTTT. Translation gives CASSSYKGTEAFF. The J gene is TRBJ1-1, the V gene TRBV5-4, with D possibly being TRBD1 (5 bases). CDR1 and CDR2 (germline): SGHNT, YYREEE (reference sequence). The CDR3 totals 13 residues. Trimming took off 3 bases at V and 5 bases at J, with 11 bases between the two ends.

This chain links TRBV6-6 with TRBJ1-6, with unresolved D. V lost 2 bases to trimming and J lost 0 bases, with 5 bases between them. The CDR3 runs to 15 residues. Germline CDR1 MNHNY, CDR2 SVGAGI (reference sequence). The CDR3: CASSYTSSYNSPLHF. The CDR3, as DNA: TGTGCCAGCAGTTACACCAGCTCCTATAATTCACCCCTCCACTTT.

The chain is built from TRBV6-5 and TRBJ2-6; the D is unclear. V was cut by 6 bases and J by 2 bases, with 8 bases left in between. CDR3 length equals 14 residues. Germline CDR1 and CDR2: MNHEY and SVGAGI. The CDR3 region is CASRITPGANVLTF. The CDR3 DNA sequence: TGTGCCAGCAGGATCACACCTGGGGCCAACGTCCTGACTTTC.

The gene calls are TRBV7-6 and TRBJ1-3; D uncertain. CDR3 length: 16 amino acids. Germline CDR1 reads SGHVS; CDR2 reads FNYEAQ. Trimming removed 5 bases at V and 0 bases at J, with 14 bases between. As DNA, the CDR3 is TGTGCCAGCAGCGTGTGGGCCGTAAACTCTGGAAACACCATATATTTT. Protein: CASSVWAVNSGNTIYF.

The V and J genes are TRBV24-1 and TRBJ2-7; 9 bases fit TRBD1. Germline V CDR1 and CDR2: KGHDR, SFDVKD. There are 15 residues in the CDR3. V dropped 9 bases and J dropped 5; count of bases not matched to a gene: 13. The CDR3 spells CATSGPGTGQDEQYF. As DNA, the CDR3 is TGTGCCACCTCAGGTCCCGGGACAGGGCAGGACGAGCAGTACTTC.

This chain joins TRBV27 and TRBJ1-1; 9 bases are shared with TRBD1. V was pared by 4 bases and J by 3 bases, with 6 bases of the junction left unmatched. The V gene's germline CDR1 is MNHEY and CDR2 SMNVEV (reference sequence). The CDR3 loop spans 15 amino acids. The CDR3 DNA sequence: TGTGCCAGCAGTTCGCCTAACAGGGGGCACACTGAAGCTTTCTTT. It codes for CASSSPNRGHTEAFF.

Points on this clone: The junction does not match germline at one end; this may be a read error. The chain recombines TRBV11-2 with TRBJ1-4, with no clear D. The CDR3 covers 15 residues. Germline CDR1 is SGHAT and CDR2 is FQNNGV. Written as DNA, the CDR3 is TGTGCCAGCAAAGGACTCCGGGCCAGATATGAGAAACTGTTTTTT. Protein: CASKGLRARYEKLFF.

The rearrangement links TRBV5-6 to TRBJ2-3, with TRBD1 matching 9 bases. Germline CDR1 SGHDT, CDR2 YYEEEE. This CDR3 region has 14 residues. J lost 4 bases, V lost 5 bases, and 5 bases had no gene match. The DNA for the CDR3 is TGTGCCAGCAGATACAGGGGGCTGGCAGATACGCAGTATTTT. Translating gives CASRYRGLADTQYF. Together with reference TRBV5-6 and TRBJ2-3, the CDR3 gives the full variable domain: DAGVTQSPTHLIKTRGQQVTLRCSPKSGHDTVSWYQQALGQGPQFIFQYYEEEERQRGNFPDRFSGHQFPNYSSELNVNALLLGDSALYLCASRYRGLADTQYFGPGTRLTVL.

The rearrangement joins TRBV19 to TRBJ1-6; 7 bases map to TRBD1. The ends lost 3 bases at V and 3 bases at J; junction bases unmatched: 5. Germline loops: CDR1 LNHDA, CDR2 SQIVND (reference sequence). The CDR3 has 16 amino acids. The CDR3 loop reads CASSISYRGYNSPLHF. CDR3 coding DNA: TGTGCCAGTAGTATTTCCTACAGGGGCTATAATTCACCCCTCCACTTT.

V and J are TRBV19 and TRBJ1-4; tentatively, D is TRBD1 (5 bases). The V end was cut by 8 bases, the J end by 4 bases, with 11 bases between. The CDR3 extends over 13 amino acids. CDR1 and CDR2 (germline): LNHDA, SQIVND (reference sequence). This chain's CDR3 is CASRDLSNEKLFF. CDR3 bases: TGTGCCAGTCGGGACCTCAGTAATGAAAAACTGTTTTTT.

This clone was seen only once. The chain is built from TRBV7-9 and TRBJ2-1; D is possibly TRBD1 or TRBD2 (5 bases each). CDR1 and CDR2 from the germline V gene are SEHNR and FQNEAQ (reference sequence). Trimming took off 1 base at V and 13 bases at J, with 11 bases between the two ends. The CDR3 is 12 residues long. In DNA, the CDR3 is TGTGCCAGCAGCTTAGTTGGGGACCAACAGTTCTTC. It specifies CASSLVGDQQFF.

This clone showed up just once. This chain connects TRBV3-1 (or the pseudogene TRBV3-2) to TRBJ1-1, with 11 bases lining up with TRBD1. CDR1 is LGHDT, CDR2 YNNKEL, per germline (reference sequence). The CDR3 totals 16 residues. The junction had 5 bases not matched to a gene; V was cut back by 1 base and J by 4 bases. The CDR3, as DNA: TGTGCCAGCAGCCAAGTCCCTGGGACAGGGGGCACTGAAGCTTTCTTT. It yields the protein CASSQVPGTGGTEAFF.

This chain connects TRBV13 to TRBJ1-1; no clear D. This CDR3 is built from 15 residues. Germline V gene lookup returns CDR1 PRHDT and CDR2 FYEKMQ (reference sequence). V was trimmed by 5 bases and J by 1 base, leaving 14 bases between them. CDR3 protein: CASSPPSVPNTEAFF. CDR3 nucleotide sequence: TGTGCCAGCAGCCCCCCCAGTGTACCGAACACTGAAGCTTTCTTT.

The gene calls are TRBV9 and TRBJ2-1; possibly TRBD1 or TRBD2 for D (5 bases each). V lost 4 bases to trimming and J lost 2 bases, with 13 bases between them. CDR1 is SGDLS and CDR2 is YYNGEE in the germline V gene. The CDR3 consists of 15 residues. The CDR3 DNA follows: TGTGCCAGCAGCCCCCGGGACCCACCCTACAATGAGCAGTTCTTC. The encoded protein is CASSPRDPPYNEQFF.

This sequence joins TRBV27 and TRBJ1-6; the D is unclear. CDR3 length equals 16 residues. Germline V lookup: CDR1 MNHEY, CDR2 SMNVEV (reference sequence). Trimming took 0 bases from V and 8 from J, leaving 14 bases between them. The CDR3 sequence is CASSLSRQAQDSPLHF. DNA of the CDR3: TGTGCCAGCAGTTTATCGCGGCAGGCCCAGGATTCACCCCTCCACTTT.

The genes are TRBV19 and TRBJ1-2; D unclear. The CDR3 runs to 15 residues. Germline CDR1 reads LNHDA; CDR2 reads SQIVND (reference sequence). V was trimmed by 7 bases and J by 5 bases, leaving 20 bases between them. The CDR3, as DNA: TGTGCCAGTACCCTCGGACCACTCCCCATATATGGCTACACCTTC. Translation: CASTLGPLPIYGYTF.

V usage is TRBV3-1 (or the pseudogene TRBV3-2) and J usage is TRBJ2-7; D gene unclear. Germline V lookup: CDR1 LGHDT, CDR2 YNNKEL (reference sequence). This CDR3 has 13 residues. Trimming left V 0 bases short and J 6 bases short, with 9 bases between. CDR3 DNA: TGTGCCAGCAGCCAAGATCGCAGCCCCGAGCAGTACTTC. The encoded protein is CASSQDRSPEQYF.

This clone appeared a few times. The genes are TRBV6-5 and TRBJ2-7, with 8 bases fitting TRBD1. The length of the CDR3 is 14 residues. The germline V gene has CDR1 MNHEY and CDR2 SVGAGI. Trimming removed 7 bases from V and 9 bases from J; junction bases left unmatched: 14. DNA for the CDR3: TGTGCCAGCACCTTTCCCGGGACAGGAGTGGGGCAGTACTTC. It yields the protein CASTFPGTGVGQYF.